Shown below are 3 T cell receptor delta chains from a single sample sequenced in a study of DNA immune sequencing with unique molecular identifiers. Genomic DNA underwent 32-plex PCR targeting all 8 TRDV and 4 TRDJ genes. A 12-nucleotide UMI was added during 3 barcoding PCR cycles before adapter PCR. TCRdb processed the multiplex PCR reads again with the CATT caller. The repertoire holds 650 to 800 delta-chain clones, with 4% to 4.5% as singletons. The sequencing input was gamma-delta T cells from PBMCs. These receptors came from a human donor in good health.

Relative to its sample, this clone is medium-sized. The genes are TRDV2 and TRDJ1; TRDD3 agrees at 9 bases. Trimming at V came to 3 bases and at J to 6 bases, leaving 16 bases not matched to a gene. Looked up from germline, CDR1 is GEAIGNYY and CDR2 is EKD. The CDR3 sequence is 17 residues long. The CDR3 protein is CACDPVLGEVNRNKLIF. The CDR3 DNA follows: TGTGCCTGTGACCCCGTACTGGGGGAGGTGAATCGAAATAAACTCATCTTT.

Concerning this clone: A far bigger clonotype differs at one base, so this is likely a read error. The genes are TRDV2 and TRDJ2, with TRDD3 matching 8 bases. CDR3 size: 20 residues. The V and J ends lost 0 bases and 1 base, in that order; junction bases with no gene match: 15. Per germline, CDR1 GEAIGNYY and CDR2 EKD. DNA of the CDR3: TGTGCCTGTGACACCGTGGCTGGGGGACACCGACAAGATTTGACAGCACAACTCTTCTTT. Translated: CACDTVAGGHRQDLTAQLFF.

This clone is termed medium-sized. The chain carries TRDV2 and TRDJ3, with 9 bases lining up with TRDD3. The CDR3 length is 18 residues. V lost 3 bases to trimming and J lost 0 bases; unmatched junction nucleotides: 5. Germline CDR1 GEAIGNYY, CDR2 EKD. The CDR3 spells CACDVLGESSWDTRQMFF. In DNA, the CDR3 is TGTGCCTGTGACGTACTGGGGGAAAGCTCCTGGGACACCCGACAGATGTTTTTC.